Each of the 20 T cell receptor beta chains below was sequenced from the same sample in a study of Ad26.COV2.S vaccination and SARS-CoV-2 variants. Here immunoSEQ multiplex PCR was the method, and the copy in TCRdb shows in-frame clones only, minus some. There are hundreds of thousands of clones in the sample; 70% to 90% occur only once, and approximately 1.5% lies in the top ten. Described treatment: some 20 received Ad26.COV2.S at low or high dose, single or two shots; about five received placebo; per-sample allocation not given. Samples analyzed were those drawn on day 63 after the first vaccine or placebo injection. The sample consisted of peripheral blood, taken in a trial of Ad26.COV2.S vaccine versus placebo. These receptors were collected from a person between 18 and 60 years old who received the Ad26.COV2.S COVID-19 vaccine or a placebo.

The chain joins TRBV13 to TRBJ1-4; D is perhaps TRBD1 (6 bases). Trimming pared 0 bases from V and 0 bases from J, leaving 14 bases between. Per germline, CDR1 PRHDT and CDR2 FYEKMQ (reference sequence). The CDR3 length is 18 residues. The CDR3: CASSLGGQTFATNEKLFF. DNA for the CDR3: TGTGCCAGCAGCTTAGGGGGACAAACGTTTGCAACTAATGAAAAACTGTTTTTT.

CDR3 loop: CASSPDSVNSPLHF. In DNA form, the CDR3 reads TGTGCCAGCAGCCCCGACAGTGTCAATTCACCCCTCCACTTT. V and J are TRBV3-1 (or the pseudogene TRBV3-2) and TRBJ1-6, with D tentatively TRBD1 (5 bases). The V and J ends lost 4 bases and 7 bases respectively, with 11 bases between them. Germline assignment: CDR1 LGHDT and CDR2 YNNKEL (reference sequence). There are 14 residues in the CDR3.

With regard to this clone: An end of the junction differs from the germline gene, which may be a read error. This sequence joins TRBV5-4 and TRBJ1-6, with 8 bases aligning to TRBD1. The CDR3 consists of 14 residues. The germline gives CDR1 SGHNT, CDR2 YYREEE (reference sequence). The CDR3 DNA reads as TGTGCCAGCAGTTTGGACAGGGACAATTCACCCCTCCACTTT. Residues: CASSLDRDNSPLHF. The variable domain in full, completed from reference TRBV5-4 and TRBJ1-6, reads ETGVTQSPTHLIKTRGQQVTLRCSSQSGHNTVSWYQQALGQGPQFIFQYYREEENGRGNFPPRFSGLQFPNYSSELNVNALELDDSALYLCASSLDRDNSPLHFGNGTRLTVT.

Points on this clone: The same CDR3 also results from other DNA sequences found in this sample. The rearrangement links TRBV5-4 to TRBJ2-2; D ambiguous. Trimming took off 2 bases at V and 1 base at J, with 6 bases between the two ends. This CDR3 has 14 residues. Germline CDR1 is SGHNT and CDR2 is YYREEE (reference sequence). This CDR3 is CASSLGENTGELFF. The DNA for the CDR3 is TGTGCCAGCAGCTTAGGAGAGAACACCGGGGAGCTGTTTTTT.

The CDR3 DNA sequence: TGTGCCAGCAGCCCTAAGCGGGGGCACCAAGAGACCCAGTACTTC. It is translated as CASSPKRGHQETQYF. The chain couples TRBV11-1 to TRBJ2-5, with TRBD2 identical over 8 bases. V lost 5 bases to trimming and J lost 0 bases; unmatched junction nucleotides: 5. Germline V gives CDR1 SGHAT, CDR2 FQDESV (reference sequence). The CDR3 is made up of 15 amino acids. Filled out from reference TRBV11-1 and TRBJ2-5, the complete variable domain reads EAEVAQSPRYKITEKSQAVAFWCDPISGHATLYWYRQILGQGPELLVQFQDESVVDDSQLPKDRFSAERLKGVDSTLKIQPAELGDSAMYLCASSPKRGHQETQYFGPGTRLLVL.

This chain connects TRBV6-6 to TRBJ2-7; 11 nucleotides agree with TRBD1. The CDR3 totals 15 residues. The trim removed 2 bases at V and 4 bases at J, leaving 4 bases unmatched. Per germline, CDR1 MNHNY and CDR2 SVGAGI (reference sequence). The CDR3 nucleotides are TGTGCCAGCAGTTACCCGGACAGGGGGCAATACGAGCAGTACTTC. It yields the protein CASSYPDRGQYEQYF.

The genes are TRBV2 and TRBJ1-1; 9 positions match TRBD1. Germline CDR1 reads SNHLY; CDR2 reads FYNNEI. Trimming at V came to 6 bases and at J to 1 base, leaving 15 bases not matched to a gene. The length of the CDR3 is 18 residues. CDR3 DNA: TGTGCCAGCAGGACAACCGTGGGACAGGGACCGACGAACACTGAAGCTTTCTTT. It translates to CASRTTVGQGPTNTEAFF.

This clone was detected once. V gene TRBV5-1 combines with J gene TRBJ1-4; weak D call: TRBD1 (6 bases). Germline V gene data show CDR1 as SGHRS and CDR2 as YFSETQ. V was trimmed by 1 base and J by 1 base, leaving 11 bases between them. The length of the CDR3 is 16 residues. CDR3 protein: CASSLQGIVTNEKLFF. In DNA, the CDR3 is TGCGCCAGCAGCTTGCAGGGGATAGTAACTAATGAAAAACTGTTTTTT.

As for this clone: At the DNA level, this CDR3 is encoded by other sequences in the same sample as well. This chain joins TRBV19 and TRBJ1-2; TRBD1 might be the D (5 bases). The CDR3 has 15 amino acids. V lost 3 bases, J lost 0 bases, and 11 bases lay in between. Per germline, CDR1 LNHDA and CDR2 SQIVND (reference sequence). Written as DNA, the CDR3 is TGTGCCAGTAGTATTCGGACGGGGGCTAACTATGGCTACACCTTC. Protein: CASSIRTGANYGYTF.

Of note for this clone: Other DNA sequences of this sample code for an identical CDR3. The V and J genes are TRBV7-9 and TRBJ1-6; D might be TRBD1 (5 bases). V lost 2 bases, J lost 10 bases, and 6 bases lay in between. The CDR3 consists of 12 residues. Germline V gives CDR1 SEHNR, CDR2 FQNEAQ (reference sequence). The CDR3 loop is CASSLRGSPLHF. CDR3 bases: TGTGCCAGCAGCTTAAGGGGCTCACCCCTCCACTTT.

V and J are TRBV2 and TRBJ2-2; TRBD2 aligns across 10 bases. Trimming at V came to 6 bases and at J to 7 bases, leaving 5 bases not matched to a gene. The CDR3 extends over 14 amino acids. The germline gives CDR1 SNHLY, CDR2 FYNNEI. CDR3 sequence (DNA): TGTGCCAGCAGGTCCCCTAGCGGGGGCGGGGAGCTGTTTTTT. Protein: CASRSPSGGGELFF.

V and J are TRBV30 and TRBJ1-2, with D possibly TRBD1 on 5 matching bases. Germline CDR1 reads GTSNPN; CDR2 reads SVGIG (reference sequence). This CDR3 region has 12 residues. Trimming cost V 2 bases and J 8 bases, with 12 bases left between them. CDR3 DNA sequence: TGTGCCTGGAGTAGGGACCGCTCAGGCTACACCTTC. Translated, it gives CAWSRDRSGYTF.

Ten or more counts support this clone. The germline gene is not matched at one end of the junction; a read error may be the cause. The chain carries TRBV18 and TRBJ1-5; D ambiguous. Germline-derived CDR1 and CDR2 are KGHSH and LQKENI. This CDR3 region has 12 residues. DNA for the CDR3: TGTGCCAGCTCAACACCTAATCAGCCCCAGCATTTT. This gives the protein CASSTPNQPQHF.

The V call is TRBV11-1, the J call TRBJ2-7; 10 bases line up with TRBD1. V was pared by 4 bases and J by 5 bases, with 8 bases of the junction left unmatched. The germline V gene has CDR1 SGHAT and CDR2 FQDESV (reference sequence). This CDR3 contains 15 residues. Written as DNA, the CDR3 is TGTGCCAGCAGCTCGACGGGACAGGGGTTCGACGAGCAGTACTTC. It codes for CASSSTGQGFDEQYF.

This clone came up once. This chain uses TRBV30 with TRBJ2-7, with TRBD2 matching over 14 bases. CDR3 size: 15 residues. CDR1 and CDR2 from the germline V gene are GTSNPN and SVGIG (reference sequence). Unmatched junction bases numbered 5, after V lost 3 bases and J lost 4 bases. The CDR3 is CAWRTSGRGLYEQYF. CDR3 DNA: TGTGCCTGGAGGACTAGCGGGAGGGGTTTGTACGAGCAGTACTTC.

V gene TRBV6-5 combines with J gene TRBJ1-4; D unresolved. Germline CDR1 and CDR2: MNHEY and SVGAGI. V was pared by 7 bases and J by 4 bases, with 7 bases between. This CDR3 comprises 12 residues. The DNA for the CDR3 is TGTGCCAGCACACAACGTAATGAAAAACTGTTTTTT. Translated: CASTQRNEKLFF.

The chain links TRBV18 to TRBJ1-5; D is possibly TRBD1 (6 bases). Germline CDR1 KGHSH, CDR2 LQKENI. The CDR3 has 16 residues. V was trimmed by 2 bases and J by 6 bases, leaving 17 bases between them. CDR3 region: CASSPENGGQIQPQHF. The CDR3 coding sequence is TGTGCCAGCTCACCAGAAAATGGGGGGCAGATTCAGCCCCAGCATTTT.

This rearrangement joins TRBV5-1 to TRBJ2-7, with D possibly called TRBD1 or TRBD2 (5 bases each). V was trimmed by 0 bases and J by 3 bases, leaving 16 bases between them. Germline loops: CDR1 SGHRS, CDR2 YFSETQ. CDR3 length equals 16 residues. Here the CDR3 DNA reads TGCGCCAGCAGCTTGGCCGGGGCTACCAGGGTCTACGAGCAGTACTTC. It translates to CASSLAGATRVYEQYF.

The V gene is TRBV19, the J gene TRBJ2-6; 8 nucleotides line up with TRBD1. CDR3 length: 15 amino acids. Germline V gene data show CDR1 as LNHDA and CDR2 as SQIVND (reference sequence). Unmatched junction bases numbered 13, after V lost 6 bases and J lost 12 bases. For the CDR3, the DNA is TGTGCCAGTAGCCTCCCAGCCGGGACAGGCGGCGTCCTGACTTTC. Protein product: CASSLPAGTGGVLTF.

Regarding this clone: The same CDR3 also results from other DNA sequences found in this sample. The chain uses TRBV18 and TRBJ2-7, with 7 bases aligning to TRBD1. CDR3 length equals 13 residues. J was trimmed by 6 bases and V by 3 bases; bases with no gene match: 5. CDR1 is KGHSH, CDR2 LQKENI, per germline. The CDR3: CASSPPGQSEQYF. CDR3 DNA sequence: TGTGCCAGCTCACCGCCGGGACAGAGCGAGCAGTACTTC.